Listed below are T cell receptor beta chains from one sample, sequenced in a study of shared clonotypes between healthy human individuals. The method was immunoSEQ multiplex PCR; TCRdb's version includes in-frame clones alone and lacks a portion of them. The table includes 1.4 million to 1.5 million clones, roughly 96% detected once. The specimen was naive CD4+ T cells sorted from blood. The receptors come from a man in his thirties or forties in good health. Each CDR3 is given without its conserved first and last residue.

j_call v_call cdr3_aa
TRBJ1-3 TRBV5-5 ASSSGQSSGNTIY
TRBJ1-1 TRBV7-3 ASSLSGTGIVL
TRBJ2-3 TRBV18 ASSPGLAHSDTQY
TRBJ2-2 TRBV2 ASGPGAHTGELF
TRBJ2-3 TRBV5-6 ASSPSSTGSTDTQY
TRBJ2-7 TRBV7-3 ASARDRGYEQY
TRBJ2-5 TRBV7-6 ASSLDGETQY
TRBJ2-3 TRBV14 ASSRTGAATQY
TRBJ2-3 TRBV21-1 ASSKAKDSRGPSTDTQY
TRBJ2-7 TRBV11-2 ASRTFKKDEQY
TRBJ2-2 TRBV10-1 ASSEESGLNTGELF
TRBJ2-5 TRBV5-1 ASRPTGTSKETQY
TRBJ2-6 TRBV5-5 ASSLAPGRSSGANVLT
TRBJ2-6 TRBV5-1 ASSTGTLLTGANVLT
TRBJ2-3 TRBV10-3 AISLERESSDTQY
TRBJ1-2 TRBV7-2 ASSLLGPNYGYT
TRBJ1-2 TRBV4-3 ASSPQLLGAGGYT
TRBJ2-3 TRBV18 ASSPPITPQRTNTQY
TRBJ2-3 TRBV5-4 ASSLSGMRTDTQY
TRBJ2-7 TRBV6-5 ASSYSRLNYEQY
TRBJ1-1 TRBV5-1 ASGSAEGTEAF
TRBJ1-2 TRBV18 ASSPTGQGHGYT
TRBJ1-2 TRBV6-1 ASSPIEGAGYT
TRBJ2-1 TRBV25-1 ASGYRGILYNEQF
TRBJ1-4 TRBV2 ASRDRGEKLF
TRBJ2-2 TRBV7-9 SGTNTGELF